The subject of this entry is one T cell receptor beta chain. The target antigen is unknown. This entry comes from a study of shared clonotypes between healthy human individuals. Across the whole study: Each donor's CD8 memory used one plate, CD8 naive two, each CD4 subset three. Findings and caveats of the study: Generation probabilities of non-shared clonotypes were lower (relative to those shared by all four donors). For naive CD4 cells, approximately 4.7% of clonotypes were shared across a handful of donors.

Germline assignment: CDR1 ENHRY and CDR2 SYGVKD. The CDR3 is made up of 14 amino acids. Trimming at V came to 6 bases and at J to 3 bases, leaving 4 bases not matched to a gene. Using about 220 ng DNA, around 30,000 T cell genomes, the sorted-subset replicate PCRs were run. This table comes from immunoSEQ multiplex PCR, and its TCRdb copy is limited to in-frame clones, with some not included. The table includes more than 1 million clones, around three quarters detected once. This clonotype originated in a man aged 18 to 29 in good health. Some clones in this sample may be carry-over from other donors' samples. This chain connects TRBV10-3 to TRBJ1-2, with 10 positions matching TRBD1. Material for sequencing was memory CD4+ T cells from PBMCs. Subset given: CD45RA-negative fraction. CDR3 region: CAIRGDRGDYGYTF. As DNA, the CDR3 is TGTGCCATCAGGGGGGACAGGGGCGACTATGGCTACACCTTC.